This is a list of T cell receptor beta chains from one sample in a study of cytomegalovirus exposure and HLA in healthy donors. Sequencing used immunoSEQ multiplex PCR; TCRdb keeps in-frame clones, though not all of them. The sample consists of 160,000 or so clones, around four fifths of them appearing once. The sample was PBMCs. The receptors shown here come from a man aged 18-30 years in good health and CMV-seropositive. The CDR3 runs from the conserved cysteine through the conserved F or W. The D gene is left open where the match is weak. Only some rows state a clone size, as once, few, many or a class for expanded clones.

j_call clone_size cdr3_length d_call v_call cdr3_aa cdr3_nt
TRBJ2-7 - 13 TRBD1 TRBV6-6 CASRPGGSYEQYF TGTGCCAGCCGCCCAGGGGGTTCCTACGAGCAGTACTTC
TRBJ2-7 - 15 - TRBV4-3 CASSQDGDKRDEQYF TGCGCCAGCAGCCAAGACGGGGACAAGCGGGACGAGCAGTACTTC
TRBJ2-1 - 15 - TRBV11-2 CASSSEANSYNEQFF TGTGCCAGCAGCTCGGAGGCGAATTCCTACAATGAGCAGTTCTTC
TRBJ2-7 few 16 - TRBV21-1 CASSRDGDSPLYEQYF TGTGCCAGCAGCAGAGACGGCGACTCTCCTCTCTACGAGCAGTACTTC
TRBJ2-1 - 15 TRBD1 TRBV4-3 CASSQSTGSGNEQFF TGCGCCAGCAGCCAATCGACAGGGTCAGGCAATGAGCAGTTCTTC
TRBJ1-2 few 15 - TRBV28 CASSFGGSLNYGYTF TGTGCCAGCAGTTTTGGAGGGAGTTTAAACTATGGCTACACCTTC
TRBJ2-7 - 16 - TRBV5-6 CASSLTEGAALYEQYF TGTGCCAGCAGCTTAACGGAAGGGGCGGCCCTCTACGAGCAGTACTTC
TRBJ1-1 - 16 TRBD1 TRBV9 CASSVMQGEIGTEAFF TGTGCCAGCAGCGTCATGCAGGGGGAGATCGGCACTGAAGCTTTCTTT
TRBJ2-5 - 15 TRBD1 TRBV7-9 CASSLGQGAKETQYF TGTGCCAGCAGCCTAGGACAGGGGGCTAAAGAGACCCAGTACTTC
TRBJ1-1 once 15 TRBD1 TRBV5-4 CASSSGTGGDTEAFF TGTGCCAGCAGCTCCGGGACAGGGGGCGACACTGAAGCTTTCTTT
TRBJ1-3 - 14 - TRBV6-6 CASSYPNSGNTIYF TGTGCCAGCAGCTACCCCAACTCTGGAAACACCATATATTTT
TRBJ2-7 - 14 TRBD2 TRBV7-9 CASRNTSVTYEQYF TGTGCCAGCAGAAATACTAGCGTCACCTACGAGCAGTACTTC
TRBJ1-2 - 14 - TRBV5-4 CASSLRDTAYGYTF TGTGCCAGCAGCTTGAGGGACACCGCCTATGGCTACACCTTC
TRBJ2-2 - 14 - TRBV11-2 CASSFQTGTGELFF TGTGCCAGCAGCTTCCAGACAGGTACCGGGGAGCTGTTTTTT
TRBJ2-5 - 14 TRBD1 TRBV5-6 CASSFRDSQETQYF TGTGCCAGCAGCTTCCGGGACAGCCAAGAGACCCAGTACTTC
TRBJ2-7 - 16 TRBD2 TRBV7-9 CASSPTGLAHSYEQYF TGTGCCAGCAGCCCAACCGGACTAGCGCACTCCTACGAGCAGTACTTC
TRBJ2-7 - 15 TRBD1 TRBV5-1 CASSSAGTGYYEQYF TGCGCCAGCAGCTCGGCCGGGACAGGGTATTACGAGCAGTACTTC
TRBJ2-3 - 16 TRBD1 TRBV9 CASSVDPTGGGDTQYF TGTGCCAGCAGCGTAGACCCGACAGGGGGGGGAGATACGCAGTATTTT
TRBJ2-5 - 14 TRBD2 TRBV2 CASSVRGGKETQYF TGTGCCAGCAGTGTTCGGGGGGGGAAAGAGACCCAGTACTTC
TRBJ2-7 few 15 - TRBV5-1 CASSLFTRGTYEQYF TGCGCCAGCAGCTTGTTTACCAGGGGGACTTACGAGCAGTACTTC
TRBJ2-7 - 13 - TRBV18 CASSPGGKYEQYF TGTGCCAGCTCACCGGGAGGAAAATACGAGCAGTACTTC
TRBJ2-7 - 14 - TRBV4-1 CASSPREGGGEQYF TGCGCCAGCAGCCCCCGAGAAGGGGGGGGCGAGCAGTACTTC
TRBJ1-5 - 12 - TRBV5-8 CAGSDGLEPQHF TGTGCCGGCAGCGACGGACTAGAGCCCCAGCATTTT
TRBJ1-2 - 14 - TRBV5-6 CASSLGRGFYGYTF TGTGCCAGCAGCTTGGGAAGAGGCTTCTATGGCTACACCTTC
TRBJ2-1 - 16 TRBD2 TRBV19 CASTSKLAGGPNEQFF TGTGCCAGTACCTCCAAACTAGCGGGAGGGCCCAATGAGCAGTTCTTC
TRBJ1-4 - 14 TRBD1 TRBV28 CATHWDRRNEKLFF TGTGCCACCCACTGGGACAGGAGAAATGAAAAACTGTTTTTT
TRBJ1-1 - 15 - TRBV28 CASSLYAGAITEAFF TGTGCCAGCAGTTTATATGCGGGGGCGATCACTGAAGCTTTCTTT
TRBJ2-1 - 13 TRBD2 TRBV6-6 CASTGRSYNEQFF TGTGCCAGCACCGGGAGGTCCTACAATGAGCAGTTCTTC
TRBJ2-5 - 18 - TRBV7-9 CASSLPPGRVNWIETQYF TGTGCCAGCAGCTTACCCCCGGGCAGGGTCAATTGGATAGAGACCCAGTACTTC
TRBJ1-1 - 15 - TRBV6-5 CASSVPGDADTEAFF TGTGCCAGCAGTGTGCCAGGGGACGCGGACACTGAAGCTTTCTTT
TRBJ1-3 - 14 - TRBV5-6 CASSLGPTGNTIYF TGTGCCAGCAGCTTGGGCCCTACTGGAAACACCATATATTTT
TRBJ2-4 - 16 - TRBV5-1 CASSLDPPVAKNIQYF TGCGCCAGCAGCTTGGACCCTCCAGTGGCCAAAAACATTCAGTACTTC
TRBJ2-2 - 16 - TRBV5-1 CASSLRYEKYTGELFF TGCGCCAGCAGCCTAAGATACGAAAAATACACCGGGGAGCTGTTTTTT
TRBJ1-1 - 15 - TRBV5-1 CASSLVTGSDTEAFF TGCGCCAGCAGCTTGGTTACGGGGTCGGACACTGAAGCTTTCTTT
TRBJ2-3 - 14 TRBD2 TRBV29-1 CSVAAGEGPDTQYF TGCAGCGTTGCAGCGGGAGAGGGGCCAGATACGCAGTATTTT
TRBJ1-1 - 19 TRBD1 TRBV4-1 CASSLIAGTGLSVNTEAFF TGCGCCAGCAGCCTTATTGCCGGGACAGGGTTGTCTGTGAACACTGAAGCTTTCTTT
TRBJ2-2 - 14 - TRBV10-2 CASSPGVNTGELFF TGCGCCAGCAGCCCGGGGGTGAACACCGGGGAGCTGTTTTTT
TRBJ2-7 once 16 TRBD1 TRBV7-9 CASSYGTVKASYEQYF TGTGCCAGCAGCTACGGGACAGTAAAAGCCTCCTACGAGCAGTACTTC
TRBJ2-1 - 15 TRBD1 TRBV4-3 CASSQGTGSYNEQFF TGCGCCAGCAGCCAAGGGACAGGGTCCTACAATGAGCAGTTCTTC
TRBJ1-1 - 14 - TRBV5-1 CASSLAEGIAEAFF TGCGCCAGCAGCTTGGCGGAGGGTATAGCTGAAGCTTTCTTT
TRBJ2-1 - 16 TRBD1 TRBV27 CASSARGPDFYNEQFF TGTGCCAGCAGTGCCAGGGGGCCGGACTTCTACAATGAGCAGTTCTTC
TRBJ2-7 - 13 TRBD2 TRBV7-2 CASTDGLVYEQYF TGTGCCAGCACCGACGGACTAGTTTACGAGCAGTACTTC
TRBJ2-7 once 17 TRBD2 TRBV7-9 CASSSQGLAGSSYEQYF TGTGCCAGCAGCTCACAGGGACTAGCGGGGAGCTCCTACGAGCAGTACTTC
TRBJ1-1 - 14 - TRBV9 CASSVGPSNTEAFF TGTGCCAGCAGCGTAGGGCCATCGAACACTGAAGCTTTCTTT
TRBJ1-5 - 15 TRBD1 TRBV15 CATSKTTGGFQPQHF TGTGCCACCAGCAAGACGACAGGGGGCTTTCAGCCCCAGCATTTT
TRBJ2-7 - 15 TRBD2 TRBV4-1 CASSQVRLAGAEQYF TGCGCCAGCAGCCAAGTCAGACTAGCGGGAGCCGAGCAGTACTTC
TRBJ1-1 - 13 - TRBV5-6 CASSLGGNTEAFF TGTGCCAGCAGCTTGGGCGGAAACACTGAAGCTTTCTTT
TRBJ2-3 - 16 - TRBV9 CASSGTSGGTTDTQYF TGTGCCAGCAGCGGAACGAGTGGGGGGACGACCGATACGCAGTATTTT
TRBJ2-1 few 17 TRBD2 TRBV10-3 CAISLGLAETSYNEQFF TGTGCCATCAGTCTGGGGCTAGCGGAGACCTCCTACAATGAGCAGTTCTTC
TRBJ1-1 - 14 - TRBV28 CASSLAGMNTEAFF TGTGCCAGCAGTTTGGCGGGGATGAACACTGAAGCTTTCTTT